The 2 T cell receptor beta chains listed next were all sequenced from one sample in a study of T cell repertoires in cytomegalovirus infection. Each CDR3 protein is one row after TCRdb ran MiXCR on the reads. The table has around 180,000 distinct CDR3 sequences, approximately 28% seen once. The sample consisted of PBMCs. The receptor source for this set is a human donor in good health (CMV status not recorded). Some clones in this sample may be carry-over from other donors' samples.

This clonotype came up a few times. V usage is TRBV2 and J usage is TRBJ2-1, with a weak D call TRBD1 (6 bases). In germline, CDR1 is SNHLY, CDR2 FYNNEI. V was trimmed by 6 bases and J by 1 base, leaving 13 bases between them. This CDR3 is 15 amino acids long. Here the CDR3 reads CASSAGTQSYNEQFF. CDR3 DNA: TGTGCCAGCAGCGCAGGGACACAATCCTACAATGAGCAGTTCTTC.

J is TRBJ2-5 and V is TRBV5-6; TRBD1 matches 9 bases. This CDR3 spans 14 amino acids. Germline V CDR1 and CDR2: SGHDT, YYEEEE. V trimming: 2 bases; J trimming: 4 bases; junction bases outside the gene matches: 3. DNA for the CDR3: TGTGCCAGCAGCTTTGAACAGGGGGCAGAGACCCAGTACTTC. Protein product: CASSFEQGAETQYF.